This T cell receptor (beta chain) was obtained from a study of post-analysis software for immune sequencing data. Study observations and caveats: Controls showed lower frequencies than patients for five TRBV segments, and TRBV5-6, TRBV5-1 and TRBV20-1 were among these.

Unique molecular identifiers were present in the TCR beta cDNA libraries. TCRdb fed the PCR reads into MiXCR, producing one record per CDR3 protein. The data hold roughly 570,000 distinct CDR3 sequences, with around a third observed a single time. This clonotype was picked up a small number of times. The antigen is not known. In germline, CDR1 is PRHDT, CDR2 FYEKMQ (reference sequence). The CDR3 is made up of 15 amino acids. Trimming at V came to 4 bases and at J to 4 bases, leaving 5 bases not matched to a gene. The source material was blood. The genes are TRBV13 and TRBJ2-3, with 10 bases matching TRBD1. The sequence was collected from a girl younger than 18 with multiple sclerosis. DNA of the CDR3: TGTGCCAGCAGCTCGGCCGGGACAGGGGCAGATACGCAGTATTTT. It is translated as CASSSAGTGADTQYF.